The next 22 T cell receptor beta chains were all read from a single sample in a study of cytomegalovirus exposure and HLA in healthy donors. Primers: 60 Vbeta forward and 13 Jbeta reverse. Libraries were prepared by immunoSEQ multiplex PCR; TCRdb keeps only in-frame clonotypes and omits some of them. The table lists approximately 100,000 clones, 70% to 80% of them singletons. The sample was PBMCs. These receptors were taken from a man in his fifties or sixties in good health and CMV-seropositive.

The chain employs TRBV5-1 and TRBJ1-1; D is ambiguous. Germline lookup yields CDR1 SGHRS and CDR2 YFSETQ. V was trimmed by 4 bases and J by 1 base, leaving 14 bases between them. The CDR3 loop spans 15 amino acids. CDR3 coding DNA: TGCGCCAGCAGCCTAACAGTCTCCCAGAACACTGAAGCTTTCTTT. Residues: CASSLTVSQNTEAFF.

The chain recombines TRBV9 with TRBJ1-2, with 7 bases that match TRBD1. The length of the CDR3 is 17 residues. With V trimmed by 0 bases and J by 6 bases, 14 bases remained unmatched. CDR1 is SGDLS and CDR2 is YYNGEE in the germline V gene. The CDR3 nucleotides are TGTGCCAGCAGCGTAGAGGGGGCAGGGATTCGACTAGATGGCTACACCTTC. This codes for CASSVEGAGIRLDGYTF.

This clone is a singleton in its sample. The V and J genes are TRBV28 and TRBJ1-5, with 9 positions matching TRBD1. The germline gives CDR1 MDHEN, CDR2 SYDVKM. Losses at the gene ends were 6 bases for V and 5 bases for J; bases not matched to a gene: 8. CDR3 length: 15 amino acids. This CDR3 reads CASSIGTGRDQPQHF. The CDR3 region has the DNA TGTGCCAGCAGCATAGGGACAGGGAGGGATCAGCCCCAGCATTTT.

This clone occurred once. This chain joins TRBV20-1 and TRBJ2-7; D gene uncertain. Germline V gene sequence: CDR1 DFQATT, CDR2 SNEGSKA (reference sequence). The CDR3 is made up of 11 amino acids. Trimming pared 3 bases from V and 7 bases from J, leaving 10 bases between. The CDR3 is CSASSSREQYF. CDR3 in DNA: TGCAGTGCTAGTTCTTCGAGAGAGCAGTACTTC.

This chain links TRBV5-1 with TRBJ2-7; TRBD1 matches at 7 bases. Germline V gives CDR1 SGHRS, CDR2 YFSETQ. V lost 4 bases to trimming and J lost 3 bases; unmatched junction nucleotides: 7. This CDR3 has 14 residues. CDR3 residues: CASSREGGYYEQYF. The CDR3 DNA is TGCGCCAGCAGCCGGGAAGGGGGCTACTACGAGCAGTACTTC.

The CDR3 spells CASSVTSGSNEQFF. Written as DNA, the CDR3 is TGTGCCAGCAGCGTGACTAGCGGCTCCAATGAGCAGTTCTTC. The chain joins TRBV9 to TRBJ2-1; TRBD2 matches 9 bases. The V gene's germline CDR1 is SGDLS and CDR2 YYNGEE. The V gene end was trimmed by 2 bases and the J gene end by 6 bases; junction bases not matched to a gene: 3. The CDR3 contains 14 residues.

For the CDR3, the DNA is TGTGCCAGCAGCTTTTCAAGCCCTAGCGAGCAGTACTTC. Its protein product is CASSFSSPSEQYF. The genes are TRBV7-2 and TRBJ2-7; D not resolved. Germline CDR1 and CDR2: SGHTA and FQGNSA. The CDR3 spans 13 residues. V was pared by 3 bases and J by 6 bases, with 12 bases between.

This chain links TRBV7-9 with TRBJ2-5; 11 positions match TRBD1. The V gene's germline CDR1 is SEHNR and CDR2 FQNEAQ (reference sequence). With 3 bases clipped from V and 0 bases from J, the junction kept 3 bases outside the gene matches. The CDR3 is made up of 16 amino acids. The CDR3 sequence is CASSFGQGAYQETQYF. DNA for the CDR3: TGTGCCAGCAGCTTCGGACAGGGGGCTTACCAAGAGACCCAGTACTTC.

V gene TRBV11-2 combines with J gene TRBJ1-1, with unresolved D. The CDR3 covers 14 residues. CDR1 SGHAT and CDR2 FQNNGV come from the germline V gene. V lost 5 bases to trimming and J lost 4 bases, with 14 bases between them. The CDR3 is CASSLNAGSTEAFF. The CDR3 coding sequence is TGTGCCAGCAGCCTAAACGCCGGGAGCACTGAAGCTTTCTTT.

DNA of the CDR3: TGTGCCAGCAGCACCCGACCCGGGGATACGCAGTATTTT. It translates to CASSTRPGDTQYF. This chain connects TRBV7-6 to TRBJ2-3, with no clear D. Between the trimmed V and J ends, which lost 5 bases and 6 bases, there was a span of 12 bases. Germline V lookup: CDR1 SGHVS, CDR2 FNYEAQ. The CDR3 runs to 13 residues.

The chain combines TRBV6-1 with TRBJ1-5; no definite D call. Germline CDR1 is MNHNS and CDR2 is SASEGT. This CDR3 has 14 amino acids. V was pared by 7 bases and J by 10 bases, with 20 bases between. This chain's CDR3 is CASIMAEMFGPQHF. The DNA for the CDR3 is TGTGCCAGCATAATGGCGGAGATGTTCGGCCCCCAGCATTTT.

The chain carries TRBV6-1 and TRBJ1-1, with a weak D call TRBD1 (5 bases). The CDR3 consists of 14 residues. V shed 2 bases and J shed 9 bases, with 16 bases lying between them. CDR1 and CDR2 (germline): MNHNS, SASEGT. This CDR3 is CASSEIKGLAKAFF. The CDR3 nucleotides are TGTGCCAGCAGTGAAATAAAGGGGTTGGCAAAAGCTTTCTTT.

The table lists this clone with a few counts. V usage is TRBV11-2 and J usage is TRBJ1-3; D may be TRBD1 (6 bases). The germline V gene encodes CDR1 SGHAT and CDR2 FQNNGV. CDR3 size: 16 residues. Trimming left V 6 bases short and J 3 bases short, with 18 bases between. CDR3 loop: CASRLRPGGLGNTIYF. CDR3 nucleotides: TGTGCCAGCAGGCTCCGACCGGGGGGGCTTGGAAACACCATATATTTT.

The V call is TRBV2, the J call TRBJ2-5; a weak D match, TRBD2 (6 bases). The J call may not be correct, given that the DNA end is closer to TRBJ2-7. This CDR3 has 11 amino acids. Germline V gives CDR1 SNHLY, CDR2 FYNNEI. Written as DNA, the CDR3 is TGTGCCATCAACCGGGACTTCGAGCAGTACTTC. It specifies CAINRDFEQYF.

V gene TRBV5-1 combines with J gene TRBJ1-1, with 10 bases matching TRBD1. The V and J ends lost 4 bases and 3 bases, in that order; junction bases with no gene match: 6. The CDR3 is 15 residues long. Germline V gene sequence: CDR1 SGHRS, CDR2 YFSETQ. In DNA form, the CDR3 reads TGCGCCAGCAGCCGACTCGGGACAGGGGACACTGAAGCTTTCTTT. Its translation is CASSRLGTGDTEAFF. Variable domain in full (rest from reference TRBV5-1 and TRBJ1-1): KAGVTQTPRYLIKTRGQQVTLSCSPISGHRSVSWYQQTPGQGLQFLFEYFSETQRNKGNFPGRFSGRQFSNSRSEMNVSTLELGDSALYLCASSRLGTGDTEAFFGQGTRLTVV.

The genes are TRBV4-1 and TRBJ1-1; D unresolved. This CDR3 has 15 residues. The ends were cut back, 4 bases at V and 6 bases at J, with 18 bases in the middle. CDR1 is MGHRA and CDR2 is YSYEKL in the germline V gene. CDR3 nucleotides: TGCGCCAGCAGCCGCCAAAATCCGGGGATGTCTGAAGCTTTCTTT. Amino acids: CASSRQNPGMSEAFF.

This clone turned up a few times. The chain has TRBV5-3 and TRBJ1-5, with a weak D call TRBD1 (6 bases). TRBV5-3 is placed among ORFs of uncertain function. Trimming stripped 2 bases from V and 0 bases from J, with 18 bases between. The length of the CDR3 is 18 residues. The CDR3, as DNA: TGTGCCAGAAGCTTCTATCCGGGACATTACTTTAGCAATCAGCCCCAGCATTTT. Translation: CARSFYPGHYFSNQPQHF.

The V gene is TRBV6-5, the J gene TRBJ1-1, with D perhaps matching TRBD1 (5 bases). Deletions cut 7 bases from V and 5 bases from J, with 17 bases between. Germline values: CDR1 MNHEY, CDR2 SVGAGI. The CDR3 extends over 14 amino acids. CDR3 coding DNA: TGTGCCAGCAACCTACGCGGGACGGGAACTGAAGCTTTCTTT. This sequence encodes CASNLRGTGTEAFF.

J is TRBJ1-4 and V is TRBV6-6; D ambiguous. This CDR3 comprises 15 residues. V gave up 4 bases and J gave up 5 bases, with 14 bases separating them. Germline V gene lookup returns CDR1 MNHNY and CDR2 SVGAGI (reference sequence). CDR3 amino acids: CASSSADGRNEKLFF. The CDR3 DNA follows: TGTGCCAGCAGTTCCGCGGACGGGAGAAATGAAAAACTGTTTTTT.

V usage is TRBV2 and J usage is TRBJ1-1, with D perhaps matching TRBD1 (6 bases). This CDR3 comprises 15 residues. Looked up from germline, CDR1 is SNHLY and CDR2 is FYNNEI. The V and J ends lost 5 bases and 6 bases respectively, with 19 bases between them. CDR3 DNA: TGTGCCAGCAGTCCACGGACGGGAAAGGGGGCTGAAGCTTTCTTT. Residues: CASSPRTGKGAEAFF. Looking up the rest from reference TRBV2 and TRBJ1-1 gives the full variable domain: EPEVTQTPSHQVTQMGQEVILRCVPISNHLYFYWYRQILGQKVEFLVSFYNNEISEKSEIFDDQFSVERPDGSNFTLKIRSTKLEDSAMYFCASSPRTGKGAEAFFGQGTRLTVV.

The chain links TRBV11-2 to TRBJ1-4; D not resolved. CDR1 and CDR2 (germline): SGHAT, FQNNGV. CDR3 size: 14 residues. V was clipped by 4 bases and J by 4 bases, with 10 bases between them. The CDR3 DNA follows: TGTGCCAGCAGCTCCGGCGGATATAATGAAAAACTGTTTTTT. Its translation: CASSSGGYNEKLFF.

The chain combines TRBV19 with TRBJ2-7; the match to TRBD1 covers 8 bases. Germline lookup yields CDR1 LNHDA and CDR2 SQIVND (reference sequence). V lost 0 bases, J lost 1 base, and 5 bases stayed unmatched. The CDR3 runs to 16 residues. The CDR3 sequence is CASSIDRGLPSYEQYF. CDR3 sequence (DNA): TGTGCCAGTAGTATAGACAGGGGGCTACCTTCCTACGAGCAGTACTTC. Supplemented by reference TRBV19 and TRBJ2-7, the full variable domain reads DGGITQSPKYLFRKEGQNVTLSCEQNLNHDAMYWYRQDPGQGLRLIYYSQIVNDFQKGDIAEGYSVSREKKESFPLTVTSAQKNPTAFYLCASSIDRGLPSYEQYFGPGTRLTVT.